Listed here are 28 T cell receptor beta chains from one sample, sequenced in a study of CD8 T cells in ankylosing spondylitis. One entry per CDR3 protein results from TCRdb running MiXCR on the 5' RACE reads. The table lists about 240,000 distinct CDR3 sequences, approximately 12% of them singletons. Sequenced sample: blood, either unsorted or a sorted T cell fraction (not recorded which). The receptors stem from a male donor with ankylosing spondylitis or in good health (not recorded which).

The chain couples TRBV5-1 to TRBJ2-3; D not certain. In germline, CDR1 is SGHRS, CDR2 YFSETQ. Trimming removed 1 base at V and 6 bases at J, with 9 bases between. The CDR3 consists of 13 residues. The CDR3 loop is CASSLPGWDTQYF. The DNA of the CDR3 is TGCGCCAGCAGCTTGCCAGGTTGGGATACGCAGTATTTT.

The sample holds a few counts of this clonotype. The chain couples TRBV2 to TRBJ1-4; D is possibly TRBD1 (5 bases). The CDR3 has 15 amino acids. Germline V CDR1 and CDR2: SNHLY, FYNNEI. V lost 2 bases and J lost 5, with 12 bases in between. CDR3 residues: CASSERARGNEKLFF. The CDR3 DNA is TGTGCCAGCAGTGAAAGGGCCCGGGGGAATGAAAAACTGTTTTTT.

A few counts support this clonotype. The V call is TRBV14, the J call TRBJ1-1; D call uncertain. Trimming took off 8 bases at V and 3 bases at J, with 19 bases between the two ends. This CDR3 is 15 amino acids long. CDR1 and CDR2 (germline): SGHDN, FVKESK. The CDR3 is CASAAFAVWDTEAFF. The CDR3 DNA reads TGTGCCAGCGCCGCTTTCGCGGTTTGGGACACTGAAGCTTTCTTT.

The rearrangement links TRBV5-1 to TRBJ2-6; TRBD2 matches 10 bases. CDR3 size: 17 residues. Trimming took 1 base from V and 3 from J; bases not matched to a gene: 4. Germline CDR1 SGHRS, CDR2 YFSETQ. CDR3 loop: CASSLRLAGVGANVLTF. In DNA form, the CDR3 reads TGCGCCAGCAGCTTGCGGCTAGCGGGGGTTGGGGCCAACGTCCTGACTTTC. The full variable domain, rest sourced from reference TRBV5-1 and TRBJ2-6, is KAGVTQTPRYLIKTRGQQVTLSCSPISGHRSVSWYQQTPGQGLQFLFEYFSETQRNKGNFPGRFSGRQFSNSRSEMNVSTLELGDSALYLCASSLRLAGVGANVLTFGAGSRLTVL.

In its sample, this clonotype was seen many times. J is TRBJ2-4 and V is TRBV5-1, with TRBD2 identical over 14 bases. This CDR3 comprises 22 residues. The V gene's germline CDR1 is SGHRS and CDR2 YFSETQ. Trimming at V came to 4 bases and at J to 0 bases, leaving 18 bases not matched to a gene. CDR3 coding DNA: TGCGCCAGCAGCCCGTACGAACCGGGACTAGCGGGGGCCTATCTAGCCAAAAACATTCAGTACTTC. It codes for CASSPYEPGLAGAYLAKNIQYF.

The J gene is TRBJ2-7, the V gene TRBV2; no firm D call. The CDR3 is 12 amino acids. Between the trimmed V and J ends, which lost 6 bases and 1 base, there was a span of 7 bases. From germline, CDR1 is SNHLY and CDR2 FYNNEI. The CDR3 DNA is TGTGCCAGCAGACTCAGGTCCTACGAGCAGTACTTC. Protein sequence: CASRLRSYEQYF.

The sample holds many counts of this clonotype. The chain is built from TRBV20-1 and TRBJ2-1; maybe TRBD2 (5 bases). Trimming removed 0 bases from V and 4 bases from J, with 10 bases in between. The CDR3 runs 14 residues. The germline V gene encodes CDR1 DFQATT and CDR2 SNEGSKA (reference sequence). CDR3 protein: CSARDRTGYNEQFF. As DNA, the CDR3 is TGCAGTGCTAGAGACCGGACGGGGTACAATGAGCAGTTCTTC.

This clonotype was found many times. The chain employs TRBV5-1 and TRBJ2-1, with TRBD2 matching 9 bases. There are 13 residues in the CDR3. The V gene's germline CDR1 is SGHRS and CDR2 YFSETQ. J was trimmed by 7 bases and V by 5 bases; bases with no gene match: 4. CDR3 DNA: TGCGCCAGCAGAGCGGGGGGCCTAAATGAGCAGTTCTTC. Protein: CASRAGGLNEQFF.

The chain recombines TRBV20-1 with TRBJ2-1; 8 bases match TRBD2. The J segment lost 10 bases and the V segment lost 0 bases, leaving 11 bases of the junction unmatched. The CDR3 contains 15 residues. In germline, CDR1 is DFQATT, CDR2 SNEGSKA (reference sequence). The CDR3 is CSAREGGLESQEQFF. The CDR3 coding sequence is TGCAGTGCTAGAGAAGGGGGACTAGAGAGTCAGGAGCAGTTCTTC.

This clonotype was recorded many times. The CDR3 is CASARDSNTGELFF. The DNA for the CDR3 is TGCGCCAGTGCCCGGGACAGCAACACCGGGGAGCTGTTTTTT. The chain couples TRBV5-1 to TRBJ2-2; 7 positions match TRBD1. Germline CDR1 is SGHRS and CDR2 is YFSETQ. The trim removed 8 bases at V and 2 bases at J, leaving 6 bases unmatched. The CDR3 has 14 amino acids. Supplemented by reference TRBV5-1 and TRBJ2-2, the full variable domain reads KAGVTQTPRYLIKTRGQQVTLSCSPISGHRSVSWYQQTPGQGLQFLFEYFSETQRNKGNFPGRFSGRQFSNSRSEMNVSTLELGDSALYLCASARDSNTGELFFGEGSRLTVL.

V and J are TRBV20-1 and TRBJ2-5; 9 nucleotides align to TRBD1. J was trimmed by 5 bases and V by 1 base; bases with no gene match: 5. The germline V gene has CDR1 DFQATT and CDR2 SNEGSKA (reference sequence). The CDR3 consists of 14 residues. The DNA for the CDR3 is TGCAGTGCTAGAGGCACAGGGGGCATGGAGACCCAGTACTTC. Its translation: CSARGTGGMETQYF.

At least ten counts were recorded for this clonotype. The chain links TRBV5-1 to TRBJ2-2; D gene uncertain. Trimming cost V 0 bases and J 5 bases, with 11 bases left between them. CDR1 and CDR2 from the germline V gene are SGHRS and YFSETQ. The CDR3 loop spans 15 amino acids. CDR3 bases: TGCGCCAGCAGCTTGGCCGGCGCGCGGACCGGGGAGCTGTTTTTT. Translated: CASSLAGARTGELFF.

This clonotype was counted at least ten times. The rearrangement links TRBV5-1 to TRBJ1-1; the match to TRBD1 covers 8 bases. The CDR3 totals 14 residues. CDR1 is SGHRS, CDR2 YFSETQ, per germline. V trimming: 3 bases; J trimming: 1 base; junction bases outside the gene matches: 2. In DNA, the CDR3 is TGCGCCAGCAGCTGGACAGGGTGGAACACTGAAGCTTTCTTT. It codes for CASSWTGWNTEAFF.

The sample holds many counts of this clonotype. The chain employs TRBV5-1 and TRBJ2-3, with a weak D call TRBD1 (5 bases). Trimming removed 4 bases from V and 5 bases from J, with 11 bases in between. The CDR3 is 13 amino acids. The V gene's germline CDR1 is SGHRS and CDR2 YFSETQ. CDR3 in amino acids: CASSPTDVDTQYF. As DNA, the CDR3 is TGCGCCAGCAGCCCGACAGATGTAGATACGCAGTATTTT.

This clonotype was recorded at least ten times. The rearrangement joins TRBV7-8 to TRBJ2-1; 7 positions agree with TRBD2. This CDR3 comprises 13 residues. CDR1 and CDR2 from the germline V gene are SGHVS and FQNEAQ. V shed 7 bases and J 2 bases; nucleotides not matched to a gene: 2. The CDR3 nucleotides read TGTGCCAGCATAGCGGGCCCCTACAATGAGCAGTTCTTC. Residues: CASIAGPYNEQFF.

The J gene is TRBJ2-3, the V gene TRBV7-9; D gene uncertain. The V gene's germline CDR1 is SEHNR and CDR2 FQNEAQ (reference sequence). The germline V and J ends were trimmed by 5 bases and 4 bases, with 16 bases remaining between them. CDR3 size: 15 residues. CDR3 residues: CASSPVVTVADTQYF. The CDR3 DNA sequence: TGTGCCAGCAGCCCAGTTGTTACAGTCGCAGATACGCAGTATTTT.

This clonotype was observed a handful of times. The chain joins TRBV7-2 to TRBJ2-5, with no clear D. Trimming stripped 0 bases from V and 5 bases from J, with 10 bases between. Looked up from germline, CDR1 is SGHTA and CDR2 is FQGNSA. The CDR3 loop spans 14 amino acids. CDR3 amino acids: CASSLAGLRETQYF. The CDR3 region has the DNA TGTGCCAGCAGCTTAGCAGGGCTAAGGGAGACCCAGTACTTC.

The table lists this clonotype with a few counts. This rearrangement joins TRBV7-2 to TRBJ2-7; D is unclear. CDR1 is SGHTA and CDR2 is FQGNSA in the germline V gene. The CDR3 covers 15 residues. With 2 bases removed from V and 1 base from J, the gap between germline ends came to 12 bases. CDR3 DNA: TGTGCCAGCAGCTTATTAATCGGAGAGTCCTACGAGCAGTACTTC. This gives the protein CASSLLIGESYEQYF. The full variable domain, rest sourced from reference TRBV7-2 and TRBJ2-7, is GAGVSQSPSNKVTEKGKDVELRCDPISGHTALYWYRQSLGQGLEFLIYFQGNSAPDKSGLPSDRFSAERTGGSVSTLTIQRTQQEDSAVYLCASSLLIGESYEQYFGPGTRLTVT.

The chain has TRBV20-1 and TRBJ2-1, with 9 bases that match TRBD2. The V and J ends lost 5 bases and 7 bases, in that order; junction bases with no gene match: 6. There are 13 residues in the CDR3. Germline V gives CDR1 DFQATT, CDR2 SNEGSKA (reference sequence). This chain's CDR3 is CSAVAGAGNEQFF. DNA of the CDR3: TGCAGTGCTGTAGCGGGGGCTGGTAATGAGCAGTTCTTC.

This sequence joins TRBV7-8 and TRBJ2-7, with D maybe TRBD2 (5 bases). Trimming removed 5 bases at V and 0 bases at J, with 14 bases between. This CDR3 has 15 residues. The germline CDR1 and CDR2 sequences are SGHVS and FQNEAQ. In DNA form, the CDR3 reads TGTGCCAGCAGCCGAGGACTGATGAGCTCCTACGAGCAGTACTTC. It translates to CASSRGLMSSYEQYF.

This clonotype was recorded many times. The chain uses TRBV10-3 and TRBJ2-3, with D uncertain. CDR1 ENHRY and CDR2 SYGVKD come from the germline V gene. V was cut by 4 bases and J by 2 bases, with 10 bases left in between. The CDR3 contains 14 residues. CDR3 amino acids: CAISGWTTTDTQYF. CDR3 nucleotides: TGTGCCATCAGTGGCTGGACCACCACAGATACGCAGTATTTT.

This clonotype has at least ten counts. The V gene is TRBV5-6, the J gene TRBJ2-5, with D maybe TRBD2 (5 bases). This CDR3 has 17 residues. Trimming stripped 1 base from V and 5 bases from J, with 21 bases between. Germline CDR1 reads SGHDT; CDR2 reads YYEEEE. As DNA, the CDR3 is TGTGCCAGCAGCTTGTTCTACAGCGGTTTATACGAGGAGACCCAGTACTTC. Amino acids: CASSLFYSGLYEETQYF. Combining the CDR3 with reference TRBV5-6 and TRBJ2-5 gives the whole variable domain DAGVTQSPTHLIKTRGQQVTLRCSPKSGHDTVSWYQQALGQGPQFIFQYYEEEERQRGNFPDRFSGHQFPNYSSELNVNALLLGDSALYLCASSLFYSGLYEETQYFGPGTRLLVL.

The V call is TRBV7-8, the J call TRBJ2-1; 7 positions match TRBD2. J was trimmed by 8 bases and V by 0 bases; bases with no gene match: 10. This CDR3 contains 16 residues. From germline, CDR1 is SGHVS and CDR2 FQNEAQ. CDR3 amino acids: CASSLAGTMGSDEQFF. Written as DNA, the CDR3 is TGTGCCAGCAGCTTAGCAGGGACTATGGGATCCGATGAGCAGTTCTTC.

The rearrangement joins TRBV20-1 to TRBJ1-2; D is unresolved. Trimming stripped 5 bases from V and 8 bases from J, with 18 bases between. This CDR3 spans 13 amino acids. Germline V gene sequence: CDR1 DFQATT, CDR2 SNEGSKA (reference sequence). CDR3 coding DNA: TGCAGTGCTGAACACACTCCGGATAAGGGCTACACCTTC. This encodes CSAEHTPDKGYTF.

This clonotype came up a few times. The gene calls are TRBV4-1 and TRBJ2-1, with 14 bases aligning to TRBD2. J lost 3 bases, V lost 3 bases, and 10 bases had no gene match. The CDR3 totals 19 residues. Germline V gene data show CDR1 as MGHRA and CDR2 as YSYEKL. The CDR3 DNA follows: TGCGCCAGCAGCCACTACCCGGGACTAGCGGGAGAAAACTACAATGAGCAGTTCTTC. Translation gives CASSHYPGLAGENYNEQFF.

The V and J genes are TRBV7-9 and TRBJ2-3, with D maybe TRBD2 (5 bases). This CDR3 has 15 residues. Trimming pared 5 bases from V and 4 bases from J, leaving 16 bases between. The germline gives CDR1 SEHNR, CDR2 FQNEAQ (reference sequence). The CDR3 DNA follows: TGTGCCAGCAGCGACCCGACTAAATCCCCAGATACGCAGTATTTT. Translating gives CASSDPTKSPDTQYF.

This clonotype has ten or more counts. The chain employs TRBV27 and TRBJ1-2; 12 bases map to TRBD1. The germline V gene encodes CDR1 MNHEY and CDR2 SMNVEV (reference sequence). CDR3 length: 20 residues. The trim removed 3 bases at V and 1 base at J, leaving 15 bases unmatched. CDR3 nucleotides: TGTGCCAGCAGTTTCCGGCTTAGATGGGACAGGGGGCTTCTTAACTATGGCTACACCTTC. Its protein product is CASSFRLRWDRGLLNYGYTF.

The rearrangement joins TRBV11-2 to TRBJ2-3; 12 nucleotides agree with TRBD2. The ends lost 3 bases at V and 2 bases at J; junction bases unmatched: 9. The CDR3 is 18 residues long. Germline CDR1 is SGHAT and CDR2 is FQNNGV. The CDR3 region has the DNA TGTGCCAGCAGCTTTTTCTCTCTAGCGGGAGGGATCACAGATACGCAGTATTTT. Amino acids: CASSFFSLAGGITDTQYF.